The clone carrying this T cell receptor beta chain was recorded at least ten times. TCRdb re-derived calls from the PCR reads in MiXCR, one entry per CDR3 protein. Of more than 95,000 distinct CDR3 sequences in the sample, 20% to 25% were seen once. The sample belongs to a study of molecular identifiers for immune sequencing clone quantification. Sample: naive CD8+ T cells from blood, with Jurkat cell RNA spiked in. Subset indicated: FACS-sorted CD8+CD4-CCR7+CD45RA+ naive T cells. The clonotype originates from a human donor in good health. Some libraries in this study had Jurkat cell RNA spiked in.

The CDR3 sequence is CASSQQAHTGDEQYF. The CDR3 region has the DNA TGCGCCAGCAGCCAACAGGCACATACAGGGGACGAGCAGTACTTC. The chain uses TRBV4-1 and TRBJ2-7; 7 nucleotides align to TRBD1. Looked up from germline, CDR1 is MGHRA and CDR2 is YSYEKL. Trimming took 2 bases from V and 5 from J; bases not matched to a gene: 9. The CDR3 is made up of 15 amino acids.